The present T cell receptor beta chain was sequenced within a study of identical twins. General study points: Within twin pairs, the out-of-frame alpha sequences they shared showed excess low generation probability. Insertions were reduced in abundant cord blood beta clonotypes but not in memory repertoires. Less excess twin sharing appeared in beta out-of-frame sequences.

TCRdb ran MiXCR on the 5' RACE reads and lists one entry per CDR3 protein. Found here are roughly 710,000 distinct CDR3 sequences, roughly 6% of them singletons; the top ten hold under 2%. For this clonotype: The antigen is unknown. The junction and the germline gene differ at one end; a read error may be behind it.

There are 14 residues in the CDR3. Germline lookup yields CDR1 SGHRS and CDR2 YFSETQ. This receptor was identified in a man aged 18 to 35 in good health. The chain links TRBV5-1 to TRBJ2-6; D gene ambiguous. Sequences were obtained from naive T cells sorted from blood. The CDR3 DNA reads TGCTCCAGCAGCACTTCGAATGGGGCCAACGTCCTGACTTTC. Protein product: CSSSTSNGANVLTF.